The source of this T cell receptor beta chain is a study of regulatory T cells in long-lasting Graves disease. Study-wide points: Persistent Graves' patients showed a TCR diversity that was lower than that of newly diagnosed ones. Persistent disease preferred TRBV28, TRBJ1-2 and TRBJ2-5; new disease, TRBV20-1 and TRBJ2-1.

Trimming cost V 6 bases and J 5 bases; bases outside gene matches: 9. Germline loops: CDR1 SQVTM, CDR2 ANQGSEA. This CDR3 is 14 amino acids long. Construction of the TCR beta libraries employed iRepertoire HTBI primers in conjunction with Arm-PCR of CDR3 regions. MiXCR, applied by TCRdb to the multiplex PCR reads, yields one record per CDR3 protein. This repertoire shows fewer than 400,000 distinct CDR3 sequences, less than 25% found once; its top ten account for around 20%. This clonotype was seen repeatedly, ten times or more. Its antigen is not known. Time point indicated: persistent/refractory GD, antithyroid drugs over 5 years with positive TRAb. Researchers made the TCR library from RNA that was extracted from PBMCs. A volume of nine milliliters of peripheral blood was collected in EDTA tubes.

The clonotype was recovered from a female donor with Graves disease. This specimen consisted of peripheral blood mononuclear cells (PBMCs), obtained when the disease was refractory, from a patient treated with antithyroid drugs. V and J are TRBV29-1 and TRBJ2-5, with 10 bases matching TRBD1. The CDR3 nucleotides read TGCAGCGTGAGTCTCGGGACAGGGGTGGAGACCCAGTACTTC. This codes for CSVSLGTGVETQYF.